The present T cell receptor (beta chain) was sequenced within a study of cytomegalovirus exposure and HLA in healthy donors. Study observations and caveats: Cytomegalovirus status, reportedly, was diagnosed with high specificity and sensitivity by the classifier.

Notes on this clone: Antigen specificity is unknown.

The CDR3 totals 14 residues. CDR1 and CDR2 from the germline V gene are SQVTM and ANQGSEA. V was trimmed by 2 bases and J by 0 bases, leaving 9 bases between them. TCRdb's copy holds only in-frame clones and misses some; the assay was immunoSEQ multiplex PCR. The sample lists about 92,000 clones; around 93% were seen once. This TCR was sampled from a woman in her twenties or thirties in good health and CMV-seropositive. Sample: PBMCs. This chain uses TRBV29-1 with TRBJ2-3; D possibly corresponds to TRBD2 (5 bases). The CDR3 DNA follows: TGCAGCGTTGAACGGCGGACTAGCACAGATACGCAGTATTTT. Translated, it gives CSVERRTSTDTQYF.